This TCR beta chain was sequenced in a study of regulatory T cells in long-lasting Graves disease. Study details: The criterion for persistent Graves' disease was over 5 years of antithyroid drugs with positive TSH receptor antibodies. Whole-study results and caveats: Persistent Graves' patients showed a TCR diversity that was lower than that of newly diagnosed ones.

For TCR beta, libraries came from iRepertoire HTBI primers and Arm-PCR of CDR3 regions. From the multiplex PCR reads, TCRdb called clonotypes with MiXCR, one entry per CDR3 protein. Of about 660,000 distinct CDR3 sequences in the sample, 25% to 35% were seen once. Time point here: persistent/refractory GD, antithyroid drugs over 5 years with positive TRAb. Extracted RNA from PBMCs served as the source of the TCR library. It was by American Thyroid Association guidelines that Graves' disease was diagnosed. This clonotype showed up just a few times. The antigen is unknown. This sequence was found in a female donor with Graves disease. Sequencing used peripheral blood mononuclear cells (PBMCs), obtained when the disease was refractory, from a patient treated with antithyroid drugs.

For the CDR3, the DNA is TGTGCCAGTAGAGACAGGAACACCGGGGAGCTGTTTTTT. Protein sequence: CASRDRNTGELFF. This chain links TRBV6-4 with TRBJ2-2, with D possibly TRBD1 on 5 matching bases. The CDR3 loop spans 13 amino acids. V lost 9 bases to trimming and J lost 1 base, with 9 bases between them. The germline gives CDR1 MRHNA, CDR2 SNTAGT.